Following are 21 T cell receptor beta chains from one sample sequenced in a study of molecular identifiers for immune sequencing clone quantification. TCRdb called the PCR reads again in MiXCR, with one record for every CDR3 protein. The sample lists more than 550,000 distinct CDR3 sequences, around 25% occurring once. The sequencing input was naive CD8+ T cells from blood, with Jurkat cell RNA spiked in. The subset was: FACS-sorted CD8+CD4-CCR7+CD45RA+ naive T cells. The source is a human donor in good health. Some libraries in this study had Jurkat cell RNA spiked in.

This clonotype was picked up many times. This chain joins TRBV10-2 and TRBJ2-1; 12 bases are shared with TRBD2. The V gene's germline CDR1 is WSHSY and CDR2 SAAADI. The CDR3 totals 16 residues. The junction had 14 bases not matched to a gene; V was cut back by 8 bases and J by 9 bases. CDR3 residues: CASSITTSGSRGEQFF. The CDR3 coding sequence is TGCGCCAGCTCCATCACGACTAGCGGGAGCCGTGGTGAGCAGTTCTTC.

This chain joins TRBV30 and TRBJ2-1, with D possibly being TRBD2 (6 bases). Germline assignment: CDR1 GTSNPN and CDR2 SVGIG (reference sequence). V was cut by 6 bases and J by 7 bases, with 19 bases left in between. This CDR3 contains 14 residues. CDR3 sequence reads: CACDFGGAGNEQFF. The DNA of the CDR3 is TGTGCCTGCGATTTTGGCGGGGCCGGGAATGAGCAGTTCTTC.

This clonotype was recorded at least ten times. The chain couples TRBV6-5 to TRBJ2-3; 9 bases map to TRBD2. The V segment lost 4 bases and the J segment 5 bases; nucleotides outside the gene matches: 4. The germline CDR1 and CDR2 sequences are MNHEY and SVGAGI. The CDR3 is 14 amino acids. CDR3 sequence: CASSSSGTRDTQYF. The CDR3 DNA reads TGTGCCAGCAGTTCTAGCGGGACTAGAGATACGCAGTATTTT.

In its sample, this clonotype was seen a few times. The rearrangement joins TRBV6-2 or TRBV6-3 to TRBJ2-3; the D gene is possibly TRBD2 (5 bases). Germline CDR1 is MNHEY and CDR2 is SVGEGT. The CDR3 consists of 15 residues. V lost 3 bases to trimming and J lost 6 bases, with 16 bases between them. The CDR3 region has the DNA TGTGCCAGCAGTTATTTGACTAACGTGCGGGATACGCAGTATTTT. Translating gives CASSYLTNVRDTQYF.

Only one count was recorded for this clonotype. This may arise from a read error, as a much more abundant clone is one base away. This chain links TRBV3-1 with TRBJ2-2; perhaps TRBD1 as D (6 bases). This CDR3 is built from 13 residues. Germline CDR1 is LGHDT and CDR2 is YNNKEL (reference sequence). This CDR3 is CASSQRQAGEPFF. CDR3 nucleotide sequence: TGTGCCAGCAGCCAACGACAGGCTGGGGAGCCGTTTTTT.

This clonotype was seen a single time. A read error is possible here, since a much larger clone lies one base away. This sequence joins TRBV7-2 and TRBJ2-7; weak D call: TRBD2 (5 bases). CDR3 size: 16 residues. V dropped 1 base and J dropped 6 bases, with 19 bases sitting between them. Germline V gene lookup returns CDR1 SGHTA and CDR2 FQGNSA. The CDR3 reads CASSLEERAVLTEQYF. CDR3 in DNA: TGTGCCAGCAGCTTAGAGGAGCGAGCGGTCCTTACCGAGCAGTACTTC.

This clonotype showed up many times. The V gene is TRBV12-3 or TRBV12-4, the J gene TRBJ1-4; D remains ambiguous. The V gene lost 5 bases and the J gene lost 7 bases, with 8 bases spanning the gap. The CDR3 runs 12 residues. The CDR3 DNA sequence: TGTGCCAGCAGTCCAGGAACTGAAAAACTGTTTTTT. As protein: CASSPGTEKLFF.

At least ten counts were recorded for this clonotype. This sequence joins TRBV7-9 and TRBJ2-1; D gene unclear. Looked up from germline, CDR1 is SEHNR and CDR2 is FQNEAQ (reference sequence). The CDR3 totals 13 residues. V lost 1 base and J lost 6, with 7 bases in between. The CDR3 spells CASSLVVVNEQFF. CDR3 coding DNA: TGTGCCAGCAGCTTAGTAGTTGTCAATGAGCAGTTCTTC.

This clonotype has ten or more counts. The CDR3 DNA sequence: TGCAGTGCTGAGGATGAGGAGACCCAGTACTTC. Its translation is CSAEDEETQYF. This sequence joins TRBV20-1 and TRBJ2-5; no reliable D call. Trimming took off 5 bases at V and 5 bases at J, with 9 bases between the two ends. Looked up from germline, CDR1 is DFQATT and CDR2 is SNEGSKA (reference sequence). This CDR3 comprises 11 residues.

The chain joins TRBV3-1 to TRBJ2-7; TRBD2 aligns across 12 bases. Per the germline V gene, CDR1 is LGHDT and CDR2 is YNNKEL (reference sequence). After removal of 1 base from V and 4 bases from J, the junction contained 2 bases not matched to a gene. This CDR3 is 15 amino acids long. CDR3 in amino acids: CASSQGLAGEYEQYF. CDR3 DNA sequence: TGTGCCAGCAGCCAAGGACTAGCGGGGGAGTACGAGCAGTACTTC.

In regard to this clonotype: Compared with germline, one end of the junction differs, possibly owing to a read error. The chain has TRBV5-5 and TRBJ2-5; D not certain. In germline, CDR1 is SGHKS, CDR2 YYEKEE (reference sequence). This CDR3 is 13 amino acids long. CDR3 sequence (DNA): TGCGCCAGCAGCCAAGATCCTTTTGAGACCCAGTACTTC. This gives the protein CASSQDPFETQYF.

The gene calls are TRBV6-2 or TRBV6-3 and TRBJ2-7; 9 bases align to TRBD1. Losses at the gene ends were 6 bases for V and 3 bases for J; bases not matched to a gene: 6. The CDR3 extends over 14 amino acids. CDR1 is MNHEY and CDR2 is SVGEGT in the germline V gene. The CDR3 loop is CASRQQGADYEQYF. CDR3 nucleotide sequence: TGTGCCAGCAGACAACAGGGGGCCGACTACGAGCAGTACTTC.

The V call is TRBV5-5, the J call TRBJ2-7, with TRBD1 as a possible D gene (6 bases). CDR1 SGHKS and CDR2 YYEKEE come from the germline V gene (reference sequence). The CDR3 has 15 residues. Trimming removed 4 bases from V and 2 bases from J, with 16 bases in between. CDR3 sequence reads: CASSVEWGRTYEQYF. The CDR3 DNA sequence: TGTGCCAGCAGCGTAGAATGGGGGCGAACCTACGAGCAGTACTTC. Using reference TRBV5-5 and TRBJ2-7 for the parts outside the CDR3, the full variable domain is DAGVTQSPTHLIKTRGQQVTLRCSPISGHKSVSWYQQVLGQGPQFIFQYYEKEERGRGNFPDRFSARQFPNYSSELNVNALLLGDSALYLCASSVEWGRTYEQYFGPGTRLTVT.

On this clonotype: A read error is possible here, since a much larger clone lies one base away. The CDR3 loop reads CASREAPGLLYNEQSF. The CDR3 bases are TGTGCCAGCAGGGAAGCTCCGGGACTACTATACAATGAGCAGTCCTTC. The genes are TRBV11-2 and TRBJ2-1, with TRBD2 matching 7 bases. Per germline, CDR1 SGHAT and CDR2 FQNNGV. This CDR3 contains 16 residues.

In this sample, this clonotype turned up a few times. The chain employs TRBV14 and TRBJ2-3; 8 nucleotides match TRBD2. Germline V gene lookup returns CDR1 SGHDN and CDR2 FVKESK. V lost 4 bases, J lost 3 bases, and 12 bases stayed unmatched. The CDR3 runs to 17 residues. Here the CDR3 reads CASSLMGGRMWTDTQYF. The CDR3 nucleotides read TGTGCCAGCAGCCTCATGGGCGGGAGGATGTGGACAGATACGCAGTATTTT.

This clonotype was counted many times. The CDR3 sequence is CASSLGAPVGPSGGELFF. The DNA for the CDR3 is TGTGCCAGCAGCTTAGGAGCCCCGGTCGGCCCTTCGGGCGGGGAGCTGTTTTTT. The chain combines TRBV7-2 with TRBJ2-2; no clear D. V was shortened by 1 base and J by 7 bases, with 22 bases between the two germline ends. The CDR3 has 18 amino acids. From germline, CDR1 is SGHTA and CDR2 FQGNSA.

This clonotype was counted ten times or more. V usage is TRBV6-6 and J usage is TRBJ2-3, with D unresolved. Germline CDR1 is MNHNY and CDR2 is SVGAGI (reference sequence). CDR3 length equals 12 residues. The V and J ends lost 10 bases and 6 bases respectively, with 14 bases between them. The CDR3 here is CAIGHGSDTQYF. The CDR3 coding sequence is TGTGCCATCGGGCACGGATCGGATACGCAGTATTTT.

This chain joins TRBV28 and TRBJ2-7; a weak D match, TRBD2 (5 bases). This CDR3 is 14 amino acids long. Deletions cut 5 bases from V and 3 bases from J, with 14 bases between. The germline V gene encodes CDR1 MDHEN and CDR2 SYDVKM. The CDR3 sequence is CASSLSWERYEQYF. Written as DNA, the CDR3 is TGTGCCAGCAGTCTAAGTTGGGAGCGCTACGAGCAGTACTTC.

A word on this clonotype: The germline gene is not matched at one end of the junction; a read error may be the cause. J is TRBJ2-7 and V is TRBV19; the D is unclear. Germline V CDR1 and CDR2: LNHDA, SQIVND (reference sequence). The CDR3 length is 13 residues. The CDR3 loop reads CVSSISRSYEQYF. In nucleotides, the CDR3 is TGTGTCAGTAGTATTTCCAGGTCCTACGAGCAGTACTTC.

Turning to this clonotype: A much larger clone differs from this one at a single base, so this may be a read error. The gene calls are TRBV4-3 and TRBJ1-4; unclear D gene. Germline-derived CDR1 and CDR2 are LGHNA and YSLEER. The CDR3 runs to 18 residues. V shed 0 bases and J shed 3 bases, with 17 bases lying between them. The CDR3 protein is CASSQDWVTERPNEKLFF. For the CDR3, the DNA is TGCGCCAGCAGCCAAGATTGGGTTACGGAGAGGCCTAATGAAAAACTGTTTTTT.

CDR3 residues: CSVEGGNEQYF. The CDR3 DNA is TGCAGCGTTGAAGGGGGCAACGAGCAGTACTTC. The V and J genes are TRBV29-1 and TRBJ2-7; tentative D call: TRBD1 (5 bases). There are 11 residues in the CDR3. The V and J ends lost 1 base and 5 bases respectively, with 6 bases between them. Germline V CDR1 and CDR2: SQVTM, ANQGSEA.